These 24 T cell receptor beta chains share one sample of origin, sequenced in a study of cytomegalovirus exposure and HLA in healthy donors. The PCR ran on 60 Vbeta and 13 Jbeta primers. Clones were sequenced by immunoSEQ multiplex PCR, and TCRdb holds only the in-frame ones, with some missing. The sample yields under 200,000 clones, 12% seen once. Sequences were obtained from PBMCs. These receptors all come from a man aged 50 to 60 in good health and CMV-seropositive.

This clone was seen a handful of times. Here the CDR3 reads CASSGWPGQGVDTQYF. The DNA of the CDR3 is TGTGCCAGCAGCGGCTGGCCGGGACAGGGGGTAGATACGCAGTATTTT. The chain links TRBV9 to TRBJ2-3; 11 nucleotides align to TRBD1. J gave up 5 bases and V 3 bases, and 8 bases lay outside the gene matches. There are 16 residues in the CDR3. In germline, CDR1 is SGDLS, CDR2 YYNGEE.

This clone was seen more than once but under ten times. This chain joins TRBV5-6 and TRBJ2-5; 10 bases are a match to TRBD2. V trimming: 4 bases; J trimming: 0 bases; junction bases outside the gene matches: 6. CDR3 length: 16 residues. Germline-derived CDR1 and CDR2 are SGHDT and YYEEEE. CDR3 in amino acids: CASSQSSGGYQETQYF. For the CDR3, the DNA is TGTGCCAGCAGCCAGTCTAGCGGGGGATACCAAGAGACCCAGTACTTC.

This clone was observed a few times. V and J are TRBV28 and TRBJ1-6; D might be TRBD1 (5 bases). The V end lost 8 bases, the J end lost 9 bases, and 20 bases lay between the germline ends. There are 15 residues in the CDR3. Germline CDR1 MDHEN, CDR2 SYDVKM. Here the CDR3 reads CASRLSGQRGSPLHF. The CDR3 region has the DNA TGTGCCAGCCGGCTCTCTGGACAACGAGGTTCACCCCTCCACTTT.

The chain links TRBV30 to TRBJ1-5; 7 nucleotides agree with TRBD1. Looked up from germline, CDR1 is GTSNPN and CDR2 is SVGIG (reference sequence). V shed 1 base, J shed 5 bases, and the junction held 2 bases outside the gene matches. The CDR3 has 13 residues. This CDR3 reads CAWSDRGYQPQHF. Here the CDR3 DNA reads TGTGCCTGGAGTGACAGGGGATATCAGCCCCAGCATTTT.

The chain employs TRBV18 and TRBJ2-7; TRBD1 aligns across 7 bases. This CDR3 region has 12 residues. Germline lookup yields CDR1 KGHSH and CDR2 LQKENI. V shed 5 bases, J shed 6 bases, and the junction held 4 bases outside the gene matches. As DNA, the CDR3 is TGTGCCAGCTCAAGAGACAGGGCCGAGCAGTACGTC. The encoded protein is CASSRDRAEQYV.

This CDR3 reads CASSLRDRVLNEQFF. CDR3 DNA sequence: TGCGCCAGCAGCTTAAGGGACAGAGTCCTCAATGAGCAGTTCTTC. The V gene is TRBV5-1, the J gene TRBJ2-1, with 7 bases matching TRBD1. The CDR3 totals 15 residues. In germline, CDR1 is SGHRS, CDR2 YFSETQ. J lost 6 bases, V lost 2 bases, and 8 bases had no gene match.

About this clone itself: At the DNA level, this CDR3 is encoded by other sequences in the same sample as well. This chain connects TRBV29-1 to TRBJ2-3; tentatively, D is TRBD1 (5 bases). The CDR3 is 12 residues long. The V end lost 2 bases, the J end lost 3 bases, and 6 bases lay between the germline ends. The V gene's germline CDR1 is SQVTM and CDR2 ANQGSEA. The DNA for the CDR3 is TGCAGCGTTGAAACAGGTACAGATACGCAGTATTTT. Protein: CSVETGTDTQYF.

The CDR3 region is CAISRGANQPQHF. CDR3 sequence (DNA): TGTGCCATCAGCAGGGGGGCAAATCAGCCCCAGCATTTT. V usage is TRBV10-3 and J usage is TRBJ1-5; 7 bases line up with TRBD1. Germline trimming cut 6 bases from V and 4 bases from J; bases unmatched to any gene: 3. The CDR3 sequence is 13 residues long. In germline, CDR1 is ENHRY, CDR2 SYGVKD.

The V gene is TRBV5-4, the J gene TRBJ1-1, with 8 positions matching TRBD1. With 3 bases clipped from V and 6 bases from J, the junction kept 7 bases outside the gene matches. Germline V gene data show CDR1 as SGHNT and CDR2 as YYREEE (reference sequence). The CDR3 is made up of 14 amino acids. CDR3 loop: CASSWTDRGPEAFF. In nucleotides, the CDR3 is TGTGCCAGCAGCTGGACCGACAGGGGCCCTGAAGCTTTCTTT.

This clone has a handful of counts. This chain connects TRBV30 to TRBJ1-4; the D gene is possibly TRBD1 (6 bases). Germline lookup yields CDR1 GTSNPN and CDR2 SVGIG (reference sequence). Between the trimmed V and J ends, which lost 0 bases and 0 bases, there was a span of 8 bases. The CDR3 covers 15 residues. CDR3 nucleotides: TGTGCCTGGAGTGTAACAGGGTCAACTAATGAAAAACTGTTTTTT. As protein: CAWSVTGSTNEKLFF.

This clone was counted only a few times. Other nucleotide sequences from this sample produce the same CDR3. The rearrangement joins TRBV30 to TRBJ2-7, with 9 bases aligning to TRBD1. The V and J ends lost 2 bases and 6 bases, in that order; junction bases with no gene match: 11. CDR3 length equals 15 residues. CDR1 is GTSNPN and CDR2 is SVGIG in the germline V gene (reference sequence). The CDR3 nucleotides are TGTGCCTGGAGTCCCCAGGGGACAGGGTATTCCGAGCAGTACTTC. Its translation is CAWSPQGTGYSEQYF. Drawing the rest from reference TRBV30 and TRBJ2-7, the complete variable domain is SQTIHQWPATLVQPVGSPLSLECTVEGTSNPNLYWYRQAAGRGLQLLFYSVGIGQISSEVPQNLSASRPQDRQFILSSKKLLLSDSGFYLCAWSPQGTGYSEQYFGPGTRLTVT.

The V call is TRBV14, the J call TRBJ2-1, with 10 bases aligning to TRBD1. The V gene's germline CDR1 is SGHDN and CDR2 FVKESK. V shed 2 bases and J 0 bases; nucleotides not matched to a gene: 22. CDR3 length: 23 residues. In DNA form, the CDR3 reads TGTGCCAGCAGCCAAAGAAGACGTAACGGGACAGGGGTGCAAACGGGCTCCTACAATGAGCAGTTCTTC. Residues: CASSQRRRNGTGVQTGSYNEQFF.

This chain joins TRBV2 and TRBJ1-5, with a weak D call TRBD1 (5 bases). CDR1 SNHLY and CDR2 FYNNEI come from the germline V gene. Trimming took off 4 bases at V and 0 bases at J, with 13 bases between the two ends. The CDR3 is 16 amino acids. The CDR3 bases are TGTGCCAGCAGTGCCCGTTGGGGGGATAGCAATCAGCCCCAGCATTTT. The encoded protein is CASSARWGDSNQPQHF.

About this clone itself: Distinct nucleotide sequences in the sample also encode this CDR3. The CDR3 here is CASSPGQGNTEAFF. The CDR3 nucleotides read TGCGCCAGCAGCCCCGGACAGGGGAACACTGAAGCTTTCTTT. The V call is TRBV5-1, the J call TRBJ1-1; 8 bases are shared with TRBD1. The CDR3 loop spans 14 amino acids. The ends lost 4 bases at V and 1 base at J; junction bases unmatched: 3. Germline V gives CDR1 SGHRS, CDR2 YFSETQ.

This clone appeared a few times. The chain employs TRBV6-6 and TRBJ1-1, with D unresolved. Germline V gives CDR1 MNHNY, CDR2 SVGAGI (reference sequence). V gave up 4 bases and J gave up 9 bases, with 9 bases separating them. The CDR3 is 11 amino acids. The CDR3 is CASSWGAQAFF. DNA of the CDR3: TGTGCCAGCAGTTGGGGAGCTCAAGCTTTCTTT.

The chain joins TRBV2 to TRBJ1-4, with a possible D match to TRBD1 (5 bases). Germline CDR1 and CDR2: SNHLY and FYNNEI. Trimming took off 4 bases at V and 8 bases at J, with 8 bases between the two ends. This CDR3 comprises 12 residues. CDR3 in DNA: TGTGCCAGCAGTGGACAGCTCGAAAAACTGTTTTTT. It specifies CASSGQLEKLFF.

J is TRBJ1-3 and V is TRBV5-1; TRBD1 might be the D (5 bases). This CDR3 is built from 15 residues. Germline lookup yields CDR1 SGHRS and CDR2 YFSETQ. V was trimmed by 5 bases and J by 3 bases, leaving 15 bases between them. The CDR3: CASSGRGRGGNTIYF. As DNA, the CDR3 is TGCGCCAGCAGTGGTCGGGGGAGAGGTGGAAACACCATATATTTT.

The CDR3 sequence: CAWRASREWQSPLHF. For the CDR3, the DNA is TGTGCCTGGAGGGCCTCCCGGGAGTGGCAATCACCCCTCCACTTT. The chain uses TRBV30 and TRBJ1-6; D gene ambiguous. V was shortened by 3 bases and J by 10 bases, with 19 bases between the two germline ends. The CDR3 is 15 amino acids. The V gene's germline CDR1 is GTSNPN and CDR2 SVGIG (reference sequence). The variable domain in full, with the rest retrieved from reference TRBV30 and TRBJ1-6, is SQTIHQWPATLVQPVGSPLSLECTVEGTSNPNLYWYRQAAGRGLQLLFYSVGIGQISSEVPQNLSASRPQDRQFILSSKKLLLSDSGFYLCAWRASREWQSPLHFGNGTRLTVT.

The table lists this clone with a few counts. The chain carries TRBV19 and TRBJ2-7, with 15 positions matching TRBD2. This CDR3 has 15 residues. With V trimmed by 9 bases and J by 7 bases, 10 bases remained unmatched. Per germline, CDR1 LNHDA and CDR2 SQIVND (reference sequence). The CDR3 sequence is CARWTSGGAVEEQYV. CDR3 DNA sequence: TGTGCCAGATGGACTAGCGGGGGGGCCGTGGAAGAGCAGTACGTC.

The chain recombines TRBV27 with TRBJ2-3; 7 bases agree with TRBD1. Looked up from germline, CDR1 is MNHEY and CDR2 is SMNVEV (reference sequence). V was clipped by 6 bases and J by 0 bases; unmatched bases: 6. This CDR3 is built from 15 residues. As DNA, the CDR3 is TGTGCCAGCAGGATAACAGGGGCTAGCACAGATACGCAGTATTTT. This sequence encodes CASRITGASTDTQYF.

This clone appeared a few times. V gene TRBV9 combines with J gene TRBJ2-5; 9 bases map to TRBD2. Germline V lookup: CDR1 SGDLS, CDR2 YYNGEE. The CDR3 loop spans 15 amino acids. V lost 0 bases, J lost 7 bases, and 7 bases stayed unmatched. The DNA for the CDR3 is TGTGCCAGCAGCGTAGGGGTAGCGGGGGTACGGACCCAGTACTTC. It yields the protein CASSVGVAGVRTQYF. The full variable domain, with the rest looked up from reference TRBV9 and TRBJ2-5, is DSGVTQTPKHLITATGQRVTLRCSPRSGDLSVYWYQQSLDQGLQFLIQYYNGEERAKGNILERFSAQQFPDLHSELNLSSLELGDSALYFCASSVGVAGVRTQYFGPGTRLLVL.

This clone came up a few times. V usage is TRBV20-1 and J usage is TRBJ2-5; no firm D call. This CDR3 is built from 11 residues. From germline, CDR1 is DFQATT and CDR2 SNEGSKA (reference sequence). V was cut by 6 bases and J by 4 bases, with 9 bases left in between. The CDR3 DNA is TGCAGTGCCATCCCCGGAGAGACCCAGTACTTC. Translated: CSAIPGETQYF.

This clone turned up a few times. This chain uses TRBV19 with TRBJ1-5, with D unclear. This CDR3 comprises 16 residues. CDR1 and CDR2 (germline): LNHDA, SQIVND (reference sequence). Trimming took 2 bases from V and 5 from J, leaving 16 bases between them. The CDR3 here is CASSINLPGRDQPQHF. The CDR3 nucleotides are TGTGCCAGTAGTATAAATCTCCCGGGGAGGGATCAGCCCCAGCATTTT.

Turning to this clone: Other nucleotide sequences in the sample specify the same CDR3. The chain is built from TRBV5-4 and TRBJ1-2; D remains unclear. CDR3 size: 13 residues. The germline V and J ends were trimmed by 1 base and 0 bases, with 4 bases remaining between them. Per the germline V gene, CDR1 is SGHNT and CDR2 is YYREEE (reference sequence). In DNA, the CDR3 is TGTGCCAGCAGCTTGCGAGCTAACTATGGCTACACCTTC. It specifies CASSLRANYGYTF.